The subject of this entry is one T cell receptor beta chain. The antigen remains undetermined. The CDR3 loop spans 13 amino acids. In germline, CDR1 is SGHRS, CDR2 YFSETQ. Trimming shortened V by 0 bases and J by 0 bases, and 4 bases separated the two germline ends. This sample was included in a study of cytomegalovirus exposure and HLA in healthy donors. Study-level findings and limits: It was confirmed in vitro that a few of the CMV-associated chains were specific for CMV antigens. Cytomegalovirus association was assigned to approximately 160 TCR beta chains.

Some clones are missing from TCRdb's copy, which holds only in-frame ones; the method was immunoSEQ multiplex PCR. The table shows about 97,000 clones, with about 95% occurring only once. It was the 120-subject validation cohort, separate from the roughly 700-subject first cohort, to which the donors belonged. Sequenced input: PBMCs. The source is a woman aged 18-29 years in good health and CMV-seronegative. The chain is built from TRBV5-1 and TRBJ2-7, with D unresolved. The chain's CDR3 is CASSLVHSYEQYF. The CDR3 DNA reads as TGCGCCAGCAGCTTGGTCCACTCCTACGAGCAGTACTTC.